Below, one T cell receptor beta chain is given with its context. The method was immunoSEQ multiplex PCR; TCRdb's version includes in-frame clones alone and lacks a portion of them. The table has about 110,000 clones, about 82% seen once. This sample stems from a study of T cell responses to AZD1222 COVID-19 vaccine. The CDR3 runs 12 residues. Trimming shortened V by 7 bases and J by 4 bases, and 10 bases separated the two germline ends. The germline gives CDR1 SNHLY, CDR2 FYNNEI. The clonotype comes from an adult in good health. The V gene is TRBV2, the J gene TRBJ2-5; unclear D gene. Sample: peripheral blood, taken on day 0 of AZD1222 vaccination. The chain's CDR3 is CASTEYAETQYF. CDR3 DNA: TGTGCCAGCACCGAATACGCAGAGACCCAGTACTTC.